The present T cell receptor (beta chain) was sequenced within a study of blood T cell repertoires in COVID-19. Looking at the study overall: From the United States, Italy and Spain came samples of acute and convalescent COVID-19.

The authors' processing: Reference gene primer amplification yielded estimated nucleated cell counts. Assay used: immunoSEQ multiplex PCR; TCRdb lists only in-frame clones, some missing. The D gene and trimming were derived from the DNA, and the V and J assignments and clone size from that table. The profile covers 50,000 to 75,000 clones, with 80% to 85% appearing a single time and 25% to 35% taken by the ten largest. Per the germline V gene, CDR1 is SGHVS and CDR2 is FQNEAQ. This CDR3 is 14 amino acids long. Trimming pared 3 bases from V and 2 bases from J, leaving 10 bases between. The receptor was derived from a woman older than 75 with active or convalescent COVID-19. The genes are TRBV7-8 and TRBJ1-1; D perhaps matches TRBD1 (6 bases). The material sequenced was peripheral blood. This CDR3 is CASSFGGANTEAFF. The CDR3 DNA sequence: TGTGCCAGCAGCTTTGGGGGCGCAAACACTGAAGCTTTCTTT.